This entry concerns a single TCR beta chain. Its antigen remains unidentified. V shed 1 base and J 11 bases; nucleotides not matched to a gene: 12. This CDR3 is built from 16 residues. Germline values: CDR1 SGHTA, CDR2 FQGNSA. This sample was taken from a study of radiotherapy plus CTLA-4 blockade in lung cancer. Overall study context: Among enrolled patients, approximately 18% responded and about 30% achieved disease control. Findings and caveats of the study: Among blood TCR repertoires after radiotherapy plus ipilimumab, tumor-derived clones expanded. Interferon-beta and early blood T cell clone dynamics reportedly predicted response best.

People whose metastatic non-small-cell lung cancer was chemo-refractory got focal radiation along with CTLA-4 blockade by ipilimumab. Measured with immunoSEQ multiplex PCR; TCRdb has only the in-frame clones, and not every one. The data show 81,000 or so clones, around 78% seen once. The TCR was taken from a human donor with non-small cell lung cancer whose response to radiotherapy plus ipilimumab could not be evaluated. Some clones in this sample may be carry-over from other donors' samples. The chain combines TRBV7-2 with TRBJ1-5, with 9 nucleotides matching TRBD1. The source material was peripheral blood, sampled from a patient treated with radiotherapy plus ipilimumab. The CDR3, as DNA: TGTGCCAGCAGCTTAGAGATACAGGGGGCCTTAGCGTCCCAGCATTTT. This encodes CASSLEIQGALASQHF.